This TCR beta chain was recovered during a study of cytomegalovirus exposure and HLA in healthy donors. Study-level results: Overall, about 160 TCR beta chains were annotated as cytomegalovirus-associated. In a later analysis, TCR beta V- and J-gene trimming was associated with a missense DCLRE1C variant. Reportedly, fewer N-insertions than the roughly 700-donor mean appeared in an Asian-associated ancestry cluster in a later analysis.

As for this clone: As yet, its antigen is unknown.

Researchers ran the PCR with 60 Vbeta and 13 Jbeta primers. TCRdb's table, derived via immunoSEQ multiplex PCR, lists solely in-frame clones and lacks some. The data show about 140,000 clones, roughly 79% seen once. V shed 2 bases and J shed 1 base, with 15 bases lying between them. Germline V gene data show CDR1 as KGHSH and CDR2 as LQKENI. This CDR3 has 17 residues. Sequences were obtained from PBMCs. The rearrangement links TRBV18 to TRBJ1-3; D gene unclear. This receptor was obtained from a woman in her thirties or forties in good health and CMV-seronegative. CDR3 sequence reads: CASSPSFQVQSGNTIYF. CDR3 sequence (DNA): TGTGCCAGCTCACCAAGCTTCCAGGTACAATCTGGAAACACCATATATTTT.